This T cell receptor (beta chain) was recorded in a study of T cell responses to AZD1222 COVID-19 vaccine (dated by TCRdb to about 2021). Regarding the study in general: A total of approximately 240 trial participants underwent TCR sequencing, of whom under 220 had received two doses of AZD1222 and 26 had received two doses of the MenACWY control vaccine. Trial participants were enrolled by age into 18-55, 56-69 and 70-plus year subgroups, with approximately 150, 30 and 60 TCR-sequenced participants respectively.

The CDR3 sequence holds 14 residues, the cysteine and phenylalanine included. Only the CDR3 portion is preserved as DNA: 42 bases, with reading frame beginning at the first base. In the germline V gene, CDR1 corresponds to SGDLS and CDR2 to YYNGEE. V loses 4 bases of germline sequence and J loses 2 bases, and the interval between the two ends is 11 bases. Sample time point, as interpreted from the label and publication: about 28 days (+/-7) after the second vaccine dose. Because spike-specific TCR depth and breadth did not differ between the two schedules, AZD1222 recipients who got a second dose at roughly 4 weeks were pooled with those who got a second dose at roughly 12 weeks. The vaccinee samples were drawn from two UK trials, COV001 and COV002, one of which was a single-blind randomized controlled phase 2/3 trial testing AZD1222 (ChAdOx1 nCoV-19) in healthy adults. For TCRbeta chain sequencing, PBMC samples from trial participants were taken at day 0 and at day 28 after the second dose.

A remark on this clone: Its antigen has not been determined. Qualities for individual bases were not recorded, and no much larger clone is one base off.

What the authors observed across the whole study: CD4 TCRs associated with the vaccine covered the entire spike protein, and the dominant responses were in regions 160-218 and 743-854. In the small 56-69-year group, the increase in depth fell short of significance, most likely because of low power. A significant rise in spike-specific TCR breadth and depth was observed after two AZD1222 doses relative to day 0 and relative to MenACWY recipients. Participants were mostly white British, with more females than males. The authors suggested clonal diversity may have been underestimated. Nearly half of unique spike-specific TCRs reportedly recognized epitopes outside regions mutated in the B.1.351 and B.1.1.7 variants. Because no day 14 peak-response samples were available, the repertoires could be characterized only after the peak T cell response. Conclusions about previously exposed vaccinees were limited because only six AZD1222 recipients were SARS-CoV-2 seropositive at baseline.

The CDR3 regions of human TCRbeta chains were analyzed by immunosequencing. The original pipeline was this. TCRs in the repertoires were matched against a reference library of SARS-CoV-2-specific TCRs that had been generated with the MIRA antigen-specificity platform. Breadth was defined as the fraction of unique TCRs that were SARS-CoV-2-associated. Depth was defined as the fraction of total T cells that were SARS-CoV-2-associated. Each spike-specific TCR was assigned to its reactive spike region and to a CD4 or CD8 class using the MIRA data. Log10-transformed breadth and depth values were compared by one-way ANOVA with Sidak's multiple comparisons tests. Held by TCRdb, this immuneACCESS table contains in-frame sequences only and omits some clones. Under half of the omission traces to an unresolved V gene where checked; the cause of the rest is unknown. The V and J calls and clone size are taken from that table; D and trimming were inferred from the DNA. The sample data list 250,000 to 300,000 clones, and 90% to 95% of these were observed just once. Together, the top ten hold 0.55% of the sample.

Sequencing was performed on peripheral blood, taken 28 days after the second AZD1222 dose. This TCR was sampled from an adult who received the AZD1222 COVID-19 vaccine. Recombination linked TRBV9 to TRBJ2-3; TRBD2 could be the D gene, as 5 bases match. The nucleotide sequence is TGTGCCAGCAGCCCGCGGGTCAACACAGATACGCAGTATTTT. Its protein product is CASSPRVNTDTQYF.